A single sample gave rise to the 12 T cell receptor beta chains below, sequenced in a study of blood T cell repertoires in COVID-19. Sequenced by immunoSEQ multiplex PCR; TCRdb stores in-frame clones only, minus some. The data hold some 140,000 clones, with around 85% observed a single time. Sequencing was done on a sample of peripheral blood. Receptors were obtained from a woman aged 45 to 65 who had recovered from COVID-19.

Only one count was recorded for this clone. This sequence joins TRBV11-1 and TRBJ1-3; D call uncertain. This CDR3 spans 15 amino acids. V lost 5 bases and J 0 bases, leaving 11 bases between the germline ends. The germline V gene encodes CDR1 SGHAT and CDR2 FQDESV (reference sequence). CDR3: CASSRIDFSGNTIYF. CDR3 DNA sequence: TGTGCCAGCAGCCGGATTGACTTCTCTGGAAACACCATATATTTT.

CDR3 in DNA: TGTGCCAGCAGCCCGTTCTCGCGTTCGGAAGAGACCCAGTACTTC. Residues: CASSPFSRSEETQYF. The chain joins TRBV5-8 to TRBJ2-5; D gene ambiguous. The length of the CDR3 is 15 residues. V lost 4 bases and J 3 bases, leaving 16 bases between the germline ends. CDR1 SGHTS and CDR2 YDEGEE come from the germline V gene.

V usage is TRBV11-3 and J usage is TRBJ2-7; D may be TRBD2 (5 bases). Germline CDR1 is SGHNT and CDR2 is YENEEA. There are 15 residues in the CDR3. V shed 3 bases and J shed 1 base, with 13 bases lying between them. Here the CDR3 DNA reads TGTGCCAGCAGCTTCGATACGAGGGTTTCCTACGAGCAGTACTTC. This sequence encodes CASSFDTRVSYEQYF.

The chain recombines TRBV18 with TRBJ1-2; 9 bases are shared with TRBD1. The CDR3 contains 16 residues. The germline CDR1 and CDR2 sequences are KGHSH and LQKENI. V lost 3 bases, J lost 2 bases, and 7 bases stayed unmatched. This CDR3 reads CASSPAGQGINYGYTF. The CDR3 coding sequence is TGTGCCAGCTCACCTGCGGGACAGGGTATCAACTATGGCTACACCTTC.

This clone was observed once. The gene calls are TRBV18 and TRBJ1-1; a weak D match, TRBD1 (5 bases). Trimming shortened V by 3 bases and J by 1 base, and 6 bases separated the two germline ends. Per the germline V gene, CDR1 is KGHSH and CDR2 is LQKENI. The CDR3 runs 13 residues. The CDR3 DNA reads as TGTGCCAGCTCACCGCAGGGGAACACTGAAGCTTTCTTT. This translates into CASSPQGNTEAFF.

The chain combines TRBV7-8 with TRBJ2-5; D uncertain. Between the trimmed V and J ends, which lost 5 bases and 4 bases, there was a span of 14 bases. Germline-derived CDR1 and CDR2 are SGHVS and FQNEAQ. The CDR3 is 14 residues long. The CDR3 sequence is CASSNTNSRETQYF. The CDR3 bases are TGTGCCAGCAGCAATACAAATTCCCGAGAGACCCAGTACTTC.

The V gene is TRBV7-9, the J gene TRBJ1-4; unclear D gene. The CDR3 extends over 16 amino acids. Germline-derived CDR1 and CDR2 are SEHNR and FQNEAQ (reference sequence). Trimming removed 1 base from V and 5 bases from J, with 14 bases in between. The CDR3 reads CASSLGSGPMNEKLFF. In nucleotides, the CDR3 is TGTGCCAGCAGCTTAGGTAGCGGACCGATGAATGAAAAACTGTTTTTT.

The chain has TRBV5-1 and TRBJ1-6, with 10 bases identical to TRBD1. CDR3 size: 15 residues. V lost 4 bases and J lost 7; bases outside the gene matches: 5. The germline CDR1 and CDR2 sequences are SGHRS and YFSETQ. The CDR3 sequence: CASSTRDRGNSPLHF. The CDR3 bases are TGCGCCAGCAGCACAAGGGACAGGGGAAATTCACCCCTCCACTTT.

This chain links TRBV13 with TRBJ2-6, with 7 bases matching TRBD1. Germline V CDR1 and CDR2: PRHDT, FYEKMQ (reference sequence). The CDR3 length is 17 residues. V was clipped by 5 bases and J by 2 bases; unmatched bases: 9. In DNA, the CDR3 is TGTGCCAGCAGCGTGAAATTAACAGGGGCTGGGGCCAACGTCCTGACTTTC. Translation gives CASSVKLTGAGANVLTF.

This sequence joins TRBV7-3 and TRBJ2-2, with D possibly TRBD2 on 5 matching bases. Germline V gives CDR1 SGHTA, CDR2 FQGTGA. V was pared by 1 base and J by 3 bases, with 6 bases between. The CDR3 runs 14 residues. CDR3 nucleotide sequence: TGTGCCAGCAGCTTAAGAGGGTACACCGGGGAGCTGTTTTTT. Translation: CASSLRGYTGELFF.

The V gene is TRBV10-1, the J gene TRBJ2-1; the match to TRBD2 covers 12 bases. Germline CDR1 reads WNHNN; CDR2 reads SYGVQD (reference sequence). The V and J ends lost 0 bases and 7 bases, in that order; junction bases with no gene match: 7. The CDR3 is made up of 17 amino acids. The CDR3 DNA follows: TGCGCCAGCAGTGAGTCCTTGACTAGCGGGGGTTGGAATGAGCAGTTCTTC. Amino acid sequence: CASSESLTSGGWNEQFF.

The chain carries TRBV28 and TRBJ2-7; no firm D call. The germline V gene encodes CDR1 MDHEN and CDR2 SYDVKM. This CDR3 has 12 amino acids. Trimming removed 7 bases at V and 1 base at J, with 8 bases between. In DNA form, the CDR3 reads TGTGCCAGCACCGCGAGGTCCTACGAGCAGTACTTC. This gives the protein CASTARSYEQYF.